This section outlines one T cell receptor (beta chain) sequence together with its context. Its antigen is unidentified. Clones were read by immunoSEQ multiplex PCR, and TCRdb kept only the in-frame ones, dropping some. The sample includes approximately 45,000 clones, about nine tenths of them seen just once. The data originate from a study of OX40 agonist ivuxolimab in advanced cancers. About the research overall: Ivuxolimab, an agonist antibody against OX40 (CD134), was given to patients. Study-level findings and limits: Compared with CD4+, CD8+ T cells on average had more expanded clones. Partial responders receiving 0.1-3.0 mg/kg showed among the lowest clonal expansion.

This CDR3 is 15 amino acids long. CDR1 is LNHDA, CDR2 SQIVND, per germline (reference sequence). Trimming stripped 2 bases from V and 2 bases from J, with 10 bases between. The TCR was taken from an adult with an advanced solid tumor such as melanoma, head and neck, liver or kidney cancer. The rearrangement uses TRBV19 and TRBJ1-3; D perhaps matches TRBD1 (6 bases). The specimen was CD4+ or CD8+ T cells sorted from blood, collected in a trial of the OX40 agonist ivuxolimab. CDR3 sequence: CASSITGTPGNTIYF. As DNA, the CDR3 is TGTGCCAGTAGTATAACCGGGACACCTGGAAACACCATATATTTT.